What follows are 15 T cell receptor beta chains derived from one specimen sequenced in a study of CD8 T cells in seronegative destructive rheumatoid arthritis. The repertoire was sequenced with immunoSEQ multiplex PCR; TCRdb's copy has only in-frame clones and lacks some. This table has fewer than 5,000 clones, 70% to 85% appearing once. Sample: CD8+ T cells from blood. These receptors originate from a woman between 50 and 75 years old with seronegative destructive rheumatoid arthritis.

This rearrangement joins TRBV7-2 to TRBJ2-3; no definite D call. V was trimmed by 1 base and J by 7 bases, leaving 6 bases between them. The CDR3 is 12 amino acids. From germline, CDR1 is SGHTA and CDR2 FQGNSA. Here the CDR3 reads CASSLGAYTQYF. Written as DNA, the CDR3 is TGTGCCAGCAGCTTAGGAGCCTATACGCAGTATTTT.

The chain uses TRBV7-9 and TRBJ2-2, with D possibly TRBD1 on 6 matching bases. V shed 1 base and J shed 0 bases, with 6 bases lying between them. CDR3 length equals 15 residues. In germline, CDR1 is SEHNR, CDR2 FQNEAQ (reference sequence). CDR3 DNA: TGTGCCAGCAGCTTAGGACAGGCGAACACCGGGGAGCTGTTTTTT. Encoded protein: CASSLGQANTGELFF.

The V and J genes are TRBV19 and TRBJ1-6, with a weak D call TRBD1 (6 bases). From germline, CDR1 is LNHDA and CDR2 SQIVND (reference sequence). The CDR3 has 16 amino acids. V was shortened by 6 bases and J by 2 bases, with 14 bases between the two germline ends. The CDR3 protein is CASSPWDNPYNSPLHF. The CDR3 DNA is TGTGCCAGTAGCCCCTGGGACAACCCCTATAATTCACCCCTCCACTTT.

The rearrangement uses TRBV7-9 and TRBJ2-2, with 8 bases that match TRBD2. Germline assignment: CDR1 SEHNR and CDR2 FQNEAQ (reference sequence). The CDR3 consists of 16 residues. V was pared by 3 bases and J by 5 bases, with 8 bases of the junction left unmatched. This CDR3 is CASSLSTSAGTGELFF. The DNA of the CDR3 is TGTGCCAGCAGCTTGTCGACTAGCGCAGGGACCGGGGAGCTGTTTTTT.

The CDR3 DNA reads TGTGCCAGCAGTTTCATTTCGTTCGGGGGCACCGGGGAGCTGTTTTTT. This translates into CASSFISFGGTGELFF. This chain joins TRBV27 and TRBJ2-2; D perhaps matches TRBD2 (6 bases). The V gene lost 3 bases and the J gene lost 4 bases, with 15 bases spanning the gap. From germline, CDR1 is MNHEY and CDR2 SMNVEV (reference sequence). The CDR3 consists of 16 residues.

This rearrangement joins TRBV27 to TRBJ2-7; 7 positions agree with TRBD1. The CDR3 has 16 amino acids. Germline V gene data show CDR1 as MNHEY and CDR2 as SMNVEV (reference sequence). Trimming cost V 2 bases and J 3 bases; bases outside gene matches: 10. The CDR3: CASSLLSFGTVYEQYF. DNA for the CDR3: TGTGCCAGCAGTTTACTATCCTTTGGGACAGTCTACGAGCAGTACTTC.

The chain combines TRBV11-2 with TRBJ2-7; D ambiguous. Germline CDR1 reads SGHAT; CDR2 reads FQNNGV. Trimming left V 3 bases short and J 4 bases short, with 10 bases between. The CDR3 is made up of 13 amino acids. The CDR3: CASSFGYGYEQYF. The CDR3 region has the DNA TGTGCCAGCAGCTTCGGATACGGGTACGAGCAGTACTTC.

The chain links TRBV19 to TRBJ1-6; weak D call: TRBD1 (6 bases). V was clipped by 9 bases and J by 2 bases, with 11 bases between them. The CDR3 covers 14 residues. The germline CDR1 and CDR2 sequences are LNHDA and SQIVND (reference sequence). Written as DNA, the CDR3 is TGTGCCAGCAGGACAGACACCTATAATTCACCCCTCCACTTT. Protein sequence: CASRTDTYNSPLHF.

The chain employs TRBV7-2 and TRBJ2-1; 13 nucleotides agree with TRBD2. This CDR3 is 17 amino acids long. Germline V CDR1 and CDR2: SGHTA, FQGNSA. J was trimmed by 5 bases and V by 1 base; bases with no gene match: 5. The CDR3 spells CASSLDRTSGGNNEQFF. The CDR3 DNA reads TGTGCCAGCAGCTTAGATAGGACTAGCGGGGGTAACAATGAGCAGTTCTTC.

CDR3: CASSLIGEPQHF. The DNA of the CDR3 is TGTGCCAGCAGTTTGATAGGGGAGCCCCAGCATTTT. This chain links TRBV27 with TRBJ1-5; the D gene is possibly TRBD1 (5 bases). The length of the CDR3 is 12 residues. Trimming shortened V by 3 bases and J by 8 bases, and 8 bases separated the two germline ends. CDR1 is MNHEY and CDR2 is SMNVEV in the germline V gene (reference sequence).

Judged by abundance, this clone is medium-sized. The chain employs TRBV27 and TRBJ2-5; 9 nucleotides align to TRBD2. The germline V gene encodes CDR1 MNHEY and CDR2 SMNVEV (reference sequence). The CDR3 sequence is 15 residues long. Trimming removed 6 bases from V and 2 bases from J; junction bases left unmatched: 7. CDR3 DNA sequence: TGTGCCAGCAGGGGCCTAGCGGGGCGACAAGAGACCCAGTACTTC. It specifies CASRGLAGRQETQYF.

The V and J genes are TRBV14 and TRBJ2-5; D is perhaps TRBD1 (6 bases). The germline V and J ends were trimmed by 5 bases and 5 bases, with 21 bases remaining between them. This CDR3 is built from 16 residues. Germline V CDR1 and CDR2: SGHDN, FVKESK. CDR3 loop: CASSDRTDYRRETQYF. CDR3 DNA: TGTGCCAGCAGCGACCGGACAGACTATAGACGGGAGACCCAGTACTTC. The full variable domain, in which reference TRBV14 and TRBJ2-5 provide the parts outside the CDR3, is EAGVTQFPSHSVIEKGQTVTLRCDPISGHDNLYWYRRVMGKEIKFLLHFVKESKQDESGMPNNRFLAERTGGTYSTLKVQPAELEDSGVYFCASSDRTDYRRETQYFGPGTRLLVL.

The chain uses TRBV27 and TRBJ2-2; D might be TRBD2 (6 bases). This CDR3 spans 16 amino acids. The germline gives CDR1 MNHEY, CDR2 SMNVEV (reference sequence). Trimming cost V 3 bases and J 4 bases, with 15 bases left between them. The CDR3 DNA reads TGTGCCAGCAGTTTCCTGGGTTTCGGGGGCACCGGGGAGCTGTTTTTT. This sequence encodes CASSFLGFGGTGELFF.

This clone ranks as large. The chain joins TRBV2 to TRBJ1-1; D possibly corresponds to TRBD1 (5 bases). From germline, CDR1 is SNHLY and CDR2 FYNNEI. V lost 7 bases and J 3 bases, leaving 15 bases between the germline ends. This CDR3 comprises 14 residues. Written as DNA, the CDR3 is TGTGCCAGCATCGGACAACCGGGGGACACTGAAGCTTTCTTT. This translates into CASIGQPGDTEAFF.

J is TRBJ2-1 and V is TRBV9; 12 bases align to TRBD1. The CDR3 has 14 amino acids. Germline CDR1 SGDLS, CDR2 YYNGEE. The V segment lost 4 bases and the J segment 10 bases; nucleotides outside the gene matches: 6. The DNA of the CDR3 is TGTGCCAGCAGCCCGGGACAGGGGGCGCGGGAGCAGTTCTTC. Its protein is CASSPGQGAREQFF.